These 25 T cell receptor beta chains originate from one sample sequenced in a study of T cells in Graves' hyperthyroidism and ophthalmopathy. What was amplified from RNA transcripts were TCR beta CDR3 regions. An initial round of RT-PCR targeting the TCR CDR3 relied on the HTBI primer set. TCRdb recomputed calls from the multiplex PCR reads with MiXCR, one row per CDR3 protein. The data hold hundreds of thousands of distinct CDR3 sequences, with 12% to 15% observed a single time. The sequenced sample was blood. Receptors were obtained from a woman under 30 with Graves' hyperthyroidism.

V usage is TRBV19 and J usage is TRBJ2-5, with TRBD2 matching over 12 bases. J was trimmed by 4 bases and V by 7 bases; bases with no gene match: 7. The CDR3 sequence is 15 residues long. The germline gives CDR1 LNHDA, CDR2 SQIVND (reference sequence). In nucleotides, the CDR3 is TGTGCCAGTATGACTAGCGGGAGAGAGCGAGAGACCCAGTACTTC. This translates into CASMTSGRERETQYF.

In this sample, this clonotype turned up many times. The chain combines TRBV18 with TRBJ2-1; D possibly corresponds to TRBD2 (6 bases). The CDR3 consists of 15 residues. V was trimmed by 3 bases and J by 8 bases, leaving 17 bases between them. The V gene's germline CDR1 is KGHSH and CDR2 LQKENI. The CDR3 DNA follows: TGTGCCAGCTCACCGGGACTCGGAGGAGGGGATGAGCAGTTCTTC. Translation: CASSPGLGGGDEQFF.

Many counts were recorded for this clonotype. The chain couples TRBV20-1 to TRBJ2-3; no reliable D call. V gave up 1 base and J gave up 0 bases, with 11 bases separating them. The CDR3 runs to 15 residues. Germline assignment: CDR1 DFQATT and CDR2 SNEGSKA (reference sequence). CDR3 residues: CSARGRSPSTDTQYF. In nucleotides, the CDR3 is TGCAGTGCTAGAGGAAGGTCCCCAAGCACAGATACGCAGTATTTT.

This clonotype appeared many times. The V gene is TRBV7-2, the J gene TRBJ2-7, with no clear D. The CDR3 covers 12 residues. V lost 0 bases to trimming and J lost 7 bases, with 7 bases between them. Germline V lookup: CDR1 SGHTA, CDR2 FQGNSA. The CDR3 sequence: CASSLAPTEQYF. The CDR3 DNA sequence: TGTGCCAGCAGCTTAGCGCCGACTGAGCAGTACTTC. Full variable domain (rest looked up from reference TRBV7-2 and TRBJ2-7): GAGVSQSPSNKVTEKGKDVELRCDPISGHTALYWYRQSLGQGLEFLIYFQGNSAPDKSGLPSDRFSAERTGGSVSTLTIQRTQQEDSAVYLCASSLAPTEQYFGPGTRLTVT.

This clonotype occurred a few times. The chain employs TRBV20-1 and TRBJ2-1; 8 bases are a match to TRBD2. The CDR3 is made up of 14 amino acids. The germline V gene encodes CDR1 DFQATT and CDR2 SNEGSKA (reference sequence). J was trimmed by 6 bases and V by 7 bases; bases with no gene match: 11. CDR3 loop: CSVSSGSFSNEQFF. The DNA for the CDR3 is TGCAGTGTTTCCAGCGGGAGTTTCTCCAATGAGCAGTTCTTC.

This chain connects TRBV10-1 to TRBJ2-7, with D possibly being TRBD2 (6 bases). The CDR3 runs to 14 residues. V shed 2 bases and J shed 12 bases, with 20 bases lying between them. Germline V lookup: CDR1 WNHNN, CDR2 SYGVQD (reference sequence). The CDR3 protein is CASSENGGALGRYF. CDR3 nucleotide sequence: TGCGCCAGCAGTGAGAACGGCGGGGCACTCGGGCGGTACTTC.

This clonotype was picked up a small number of times. The CDR3, as DNA: TGCAGCGTTTCGACAGGGGGGGACGAGCAGTACTTC. Residues: CSVSTGGDEQYF. V is TRBV29-1 and J is TRBJ2-7, with 9 nucleotides matching TRBD1. Germline V gene sequence: CDR1 SQVTM, CDR2 ANQGSEA. V was clipped by 5 bases and J by 5 bases; unmatched bases: 4. The CDR3 totals 12 residues.

The sample holds a few counts of this clonotype. The chain has TRBV14 and TRBJ2-1; 8 positions match TRBD2. Germline loops: CDR1 SGHDN, CDR2 FVKESK. This CDR3 is 18 amino acids long. V lost 4 bases and J lost 2; bases outside the gene matches: 13. The chain's CDR3 is CASSPKFGSGSPYNEQFF. Here the CDR3 DNA reads TGTGCCAGCAGCCCTAAATTCGGAAGCGGGAGTCCCTACAATGAGCAGTTCTTC.

This clonotype was seen ten or more times. V gene TRBV12-3 or TRBV12-4 combines with J gene TRBJ2-2; D possibly corresponds to TRBD1 (5 bases). The CDR3 totals 15 residues. V lost 6 bases, J lost 4 bases, and 15 bases lay in between. CDR3 protein: CASRIDRTSTGELFF. The CDR3 coding sequence is TGTGCCAGCAGAATCGACAGAACCTCCACCGGGGAGCTGTTTTTT.

This clonotype was seen ten or more times. The chain links TRBV7-9 to TRBJ2-1; tentative D call: TRBD1 (5 bases). Germline V gene data show CDR1 as SEHNR and CDR2 as FQNEAQ (reference sequence). The CDR3 spans 16 residues. Trimming took off 2 bases at V and 0 bases at J, with 11 bases between the two ends. CDR3 amino acids: CASSLRQPSSYNEQFF. The CDR3 DNA sequence: TGTGCCAGCAGCTTAAGACAGCCGAGCTCCTACAATGAGCAGTTCTTC.

This clonotype was detected only a few times. The chain joins TRBV4-3 to TRBJ2-4, with D possibly matching TRBD2 (6 bases). V dropped 1 base and J dropped 0 bases, with 10 bases sitting between them. Germline CDR1 LGHNA, CDR2 YSLEER. The CDR3 has 16 amino acids. This CDR3 is CASSQGAGPAKNIQYF. The CDR3 DNA sequence: TGCGCCAGCAGCCAAGGGGCGGGGCCAGCCAAAAACATTCAGTACTTC.

The chain uses TRBV29-1 and TRBJ2-1; 11 bases agree with TRBD1. The closer fit of TRBJ2-7 to the DNA end suggests the J call may be wrong. The CDR3 sequence is 15 residues long. CDR1 and CDR2 (germline): SQVTM, ANQGSEA. CDR3 loop: CSADSGQGAYNEQYF. The CDR3 DNA sequence: TGCAGCGCCGACTCCGGACAGGGGGCTTACAATGAGCAGTACTTC.

This clonotype has ten or more counts. The V call is TRBV3-1, the J call TRBJ1-3; possibly TRBD1 for D (6 bases). CDR3 size: 15 residues. V was pared by 4 bases and J by 0 bases, with 10 bases between. CDR1 and CDR2 (germline): LGHDT, YNNKEL (reference sequence). The CDR3 DNA reads as TGTGCCAGCAGCCTTGCACAGGGCTCTGGAAACACCATATATTTT. This encodes CASSLAQGSGNTIYF.

The chain uses TRBV6-4 and TRBJ2-7; 9 bases fit TRBD1. From germline, CDR1 is MRHNA and CDR2 SNTAGT. This CDR3 has 14 amino acids. Germline trimming cut 5 bases from V and 4 bases from J; bases unmatched to any gene: 6. The CDR3 DNA is TGTGCCAGCAGTATCGACAGGGGGATTTACGAGCAGTACTTC. Residues: CASSIDRGIYEQYF.

This clonotype was recorded at least ten times. This chain joins TRBV2 and TRBJ2-1; D is undetermined. Germline values: CDR1 SNHLY, CDR2 FYNNEI. Trimming left V 6 bases short and J 4 bases short, with 4 bases between. The CDR3 consists of 11 residues. The CDR3 reads CASRAYNEQFF. The CDR3, as DNA: TGTGCCAGCAGGGCTTACAATGAGCAGTTCTTC. Full variable domain (missing parts from reference TRBV2 and TRBJ2-1): EPEVTQTPSHQVTQMGQEVILRCVPISNHLYFYWYRQILGQKVEFLVSFYNNEISEKSEIFDDQFSVERPDGSNFTLKIRSTKLEDSAMYFCASRAYNEQFFGPGTRLTVL.

V usage is TRBV25-1 and J usage is TRBJ2-7; 8 bases agree with TRBD1. Losses at the gene ends were 6 bases for V and 5 bases for J; bases not matched to a gene: 12. The length of the CDR3 is 15 residues. Germline lookup yields CDR1 MGHDK and CDR2 SYGVNS. The CDR3 reads CASRGWTGLEDEQYF. As DNA, the CDR3 is TGTGCCAGCAGGGGATGGACAGGGTTAGAGGACGAGCAGTACTTC.

This clonotype came up many times. Here the CDR3 DNA reads TGCAGTGCTAGGTCCGGGACAGAAGATCAGCCCCAGCATTTT. Its protein is CSARSGTEDQPQHF. The J gene is TRBJ1-5, the V gene TRBV20-1; 7 nucleotides line up with TRBD1. Germline CDR1 is DFQATT and CDR2 is SNEGSKA (reference sequence). The CDR3 loop spans 14 amino acids. With 3 bases clipped from V and 5 bases from J, the junction kept 7 bases outside the gene matches.

At least ten counts were recorded for this clonotype. This chain connects TRBV5-1 to TRBJ2-7, with 10 bases identical to TRBD2. Trimming at V came to 4 bases and at J to 1 base, leaving 2 bases not matched to a gene. Germline loops: CDR1 SGHRS, CDR2 YFSETQ. The CDR3 runs 14 residues. CDR3 residues: CASSVLAGSYEQYF. The DNA for the CDR3 is TGCGCCAGCAGCGTACTAGCGGGGTCCTACGAGCAGTACTTC.

This clonotype came up a few times. The CDR3 reads CASSIGVEQGTNTEAFF. Here the CDR3 DNA reads TGTGCCAGTAGTATAGGAGTGGAGCAGGGGACGAACACTGAAGCTTTCTTT. V usage is TRBV19 and J usage is TRBJ1-1; a possible D gene is TRBD1 (6 bases). Germline V gene lookup returns CDR1 LNHDA and CDR2 SQIVND (reference sequence). This CDR3 spans 17 amino acids. V was cut by 1 base and J by 1 base, with 16 bases left in between.

The V gene is TRBV7-2, the J gene TRBJ2-3, with 10 bases lining up with TRBD2. The CDR3 length is 15 residues. The J segment lost 7 bases and the V segment lost 5 bases, leaving 9 bases of the junction unmatched. Per the germline V gene, CDR1 is SGHTA and CDR2 is FQGNSA. This CDR3 is CASSPAGGPSYTQYF. CDR3 nucleotides: TGTGCCAGCAGCCCAGCGGGAGGGCCATCATATACGCAGTATTTT.

This clonotype was seen more than once but under ten times. The chain combines TRBV7-3 with TRBJ2-3, with D possibly called TRBD1 or TRBD2 (5 bases each). Trimming took off 5 bases at V and 0 bases at J, with 12 bases between the two ends. The CDR3 covers 15 residues. In germline, CDR1 is SGHTA, CDR2 FQGTGA. The CDR3 here is CASSRGWDSTDTQYF. The CDR3 bases are TGTGCCAGCAGCCGCGGTTGGGACAGCACAGATACGCAGTATTTT.

This clonotype was counted only a few times. V gene TRBV4-1 combines with J gene TRBJ2-2, with 10 bases that match TRBD2. V lost 3 bases, J lost 3 bases, and 16 bases stayed unmatched. Germline-derived CDR1 and CDR2 are MGHRA and YSYEKL. The CDR3 sequence is 20 residues long. The CDR3 nucleotides read TGCGCCAGCAGCCAGCCTTCTTTCGGAGCGGGAGGGCGCGACACCGGGGAGCTGTTTTTT. Its translation: CASSQPSFGAGGRDTGELFF.

The table lists this clonotype with many counts. The chain recombines TRBV28 with TRBJ2-7; D ambiguous. V lost 5 bases and J lost 1, with 21 bases in between. The CDR3 runs to 17 residues. In germline, CDR1 is MDHEN, CDR2 SYDVKM. In nucleotides, the CDR3 is TGTGCCAGCAGTCCTACCTCCGTTTCTAGTGAGTCCTACGAGCAGTACTTC. Amino acid sequence: CASSPTSVSSESYEQYF.

This clonotype was recorded many times. The rearrangement uses TRBV18 and TRBJ2-1; unclear D gene. V dropped 3 bases and J dropped 7 bases, with 4 bases sitting between them. The CDR3 contains 11 residues. The germline V gene has CDR1 KGHSH and CDR2 LQKENI. DNA for the CDR3: TGTGCCAGCTCACCCGCGAATGAGCAGTTCTTC. Its protein product is CASSPANEQFF.

This clonotype was seen at least ten times. The chain links TRBV28 to TRBJ2-3; 10 bases map to TRBD2. The V gene's germline CDR1 is MDHEN and CDR2 SYDVKM. The CDR3 length is 15 residues. J gave up 5 bases and V 4 bases, and 6 bases lay outside the gene matches. This CDR3 reads CASSYLAGVVDTQYF. CDR3 bases: TGTGCCAGCAGTTACCTAGCGGGAGTGGTAGATACGCAGTATTTT.